These 31 T cell receptor beta chains were all obtained from the same sample, sequenced in a study of cytomegalovirus exposure and HLA in healthy donors (dated by TCRdb to about 2017). Receptor libraries were prepared by the immunoSEQ multiplex PCR assay. A mixture of 60 forward primers for TCR Vbeta segments and 13 reverse primers for TCR Jbeta segments was used in the multiplex PCR. As stored in TCRdb, this immuneACCESS dataset retains in-frame rearrangements with V and J assigned. A fraction of the clones does not appear; measured against another copy, unresolved V genes explain less than half of the discrepancy, and the remainder lacks a known reason. The sample table contains roughly 86,000 clones; only one count was recorded for over 60% of them. The top ten hold under 5% of the sample. Specimen: PBMCs. The receptors derive from a man aged 25 to 45 in good health and CMV-seronegative.

The V and J genes are TRBV7-2 and TRBJ2-7; possibly TRBD1 for D (6 bases). Germline V gene lookup returns CDR1 SGHTA and CDR2 FQGNSA. The CDR3 contains 14 residues. V was clipped by 2 bases and J by 1 base, with 9 bases between them. This chain's CDR3 is CASSLTGISYEQYF. As DNA, the CDR3 is TGTGCCAGCAGCTTAACAGGGATATCCTACGAGCAGTACTTC.

V usage is TRBV10-1 and J usage is TRBJ2-2, with a possible D match to TRBD1 (6 bases). Germline V CDR1 and CDR2: WNHNN, SYGVQD (reference sequence). The CDR3 loop spans 15 amino acids. Trimming took 5 bases from V and 2 from J, leaving 12 bases between them. The CDR3 DNA is TGCGCCAGCAGTAGGACGGGACACAACACCGGGGAGCTGTTTTTT. This codes for CASSRTGHNTGELFF.

The chain carries TRBV29-1 and TRBJ1-1; possible D gene TRBD1, 5 bases. In germline, CDR1 is SQVTM, CDR2 ANQGSEA. CDR3 length equals 15 residues. V was clipped by 3 bases and J by 7 bases, with 21 bases between them. The CDR3 loop is CSVEGGGRSTSEAFF. The CDR3 DNA is TGCAGCGTTGAGGGGGGAGGCCGGTCAACTAGTGAAGCTTTCTTT.

The table lists this clone with a count of one. The V call is TRBV9, the J call TRBJ2-5; 12 bases align to TRBD2. This CDR3 has 18 amino acids. J was trimmed by 1 base and V by 3 bases; bases with no gene match: 10. Germline CDR1 SGDLS, CDR2 YYNGEE. The CDR3 is CASSAMTSGRGSQETQYF. The CDR3 DNA reads as TGTGCCAGCAGCGCCATGACTAGCGGGAGAGGGAGCCAAGAGACCCAGTACTTC.

This clone was seen a single time. V and J are TRBV6-6 and TRBJ2-3; 8 bases map to TRBD1. The V segment lost 2 bases and the J segment 2 bases; nucleotides outside the gene matches: 6. Looked up from germline, CDR1 is MNHNY and CDR2 is SVGAGI (reference sequence). The CDR3 consists of 16 residues. The CDR3 sequence is CASSYTYRGDTDTQYF. CDR3 coding DNA: TGTGCCAGCAGTTACACGTACAGGGGGGACACAGATACGCAGTATTTT.

V usage is TRBV5-6 and J usage is TRBJ2-1; D uncertain. This CDR3 is 16 amino acids long. The germline V gene encodes CDR1 SGHDT and CDR2 YYEEEE. Deletions cut 0 bases from V and 1 base from J, with 11 bases between. The chain's CDR3 is CASSLGAKPSYNEQFF. Written as DNA, the CDR3 is TGTGCCAGCAGCTTGGGGGCGAAACCGTCCTACAATGAGCAGTTCTTC. The full variable domain, rest sourced from reference TRBV5-6 and TRBJ2-1, is DAGVTQSPTHLIKTRGQQVTLRCSPKSGHDTVSWYQQALGQGPQFIFQYYEEEERQRGNFPDRFSGHQFPNYSSELNVNALLLGDSALYLCASSLGAKPSYNEQFFGPGTRLTVL.

The V call is TRBV6-6, the J call TRBJ1-2; D might be TRBD1 (6 bases). V gave up 6 bases and J gave up 8 bases, with 10 bases separating them. The germline gives CDR1 MNHNY, CDR2 SVGAGI (reference sequence). CDR3 size: 11 residues. In DNA, the CDR3 is TGTGCCAGCAGCAGGGACACGGGCTACACCTTC. Protein sequence: CASSRDTGYTF.

The V and J genes are TRBV18 and TRBJ2-1, with TRBD2 identical over 10 bases. The CDR3 covers 18 residues. Trimming at V came to 1 base and at J to 7 bases, leaving 13 bases not matched to a gene. The germline V gene encodes CDR1 KGHSH and CDR2 LQKENI. The CDR3 DNA reads as TGTGCCAGCTCACCACGGAGAAAAAGCGGGAGGGCTGGGAATGAGCAGTTCTTC. Protein: CASSPRRKSGRAGNEQFF.

V is TRBV5-1 and J is TRBJ2-5; TRBD1 might be the D (6 bases). V was cut by 1 base and J by 5 bases, with 9 bases left in between. Germline CDR1 reads SGHRS; CDR2 reads YFSETQ. This CDR3 spans 13 amino acids. This CDR3 reads CASSLSTGETQYF. CDR3 bases: TGCGCCAGCAGCTTGTCTACAGGGGAGACCCAGTACTTC.

The gene calls are TRBV14 and TRBJ1-6; D is ambiguous. V lost 5 bases and J lost 0, with 11 bases in between. Germline CDR1 reads SGHDN; CDR2 reads FVKESK. The CDR3 covers 16 residues. CDR3 in amino acids: CASSKSRSSYNSPLHF. The CDR3 nucleotides are TGTGCCAGCAGCAAATCCAGAAGCTCCTATAATTCACCCCTCCACTTT. Full variable domain (rest looked up from reference TRBV14 and TRBJ1-6): EAGVTQFPSHSVIEKGQTVTLRCDPISGHDNLYWYRRVMGKEIKFLLHFVKESKQDESGMPNNRFLAERTGGTYSTLKVQPAELEDSGVYFCASSKSRSSYNSPLHFGNGTRLTVT.

The chain has TRBV27 and TRBJ1-5; 11 bases are a match to TRBD1. CDR1 and CDR2 from the germline V gene are MNHEY and SMNVEV (reference sequence). J lost 6 bases, V lost 4 bases, and 8 bases had no gene match. The CDR3 runs to 16 residues. CDR3 sequence reads: CASSSLGQGAGQPQHF. The CDR3 nucleotides are TGTGCCAGCAGTTCCTTAGGACAGGGGGCCGGTCAGCCCCAGCATTTT.

This chain connects TRBV6-1 to TRBJ2-3; 8 bases agree with TRBD1. With 3 bases clipped from V and 6 bases from J, the junction kept 8 bases outside the gene matches. This CDR3 has 15 residues. The germline CDR1 and CDR2 sequences are MNHNS and SASEGT. DNA for the CDR3: TGTGCCAGCAGTGACTCGGGCAGGGGGCGGGATACGCAGTATTTT. Encoded protein: CASSDSGRGRDTQYF.

The gene calls are TRBV12-5 and TRBJ2-5; 9 nucleotides line up with TRBD2. The CDR3 has 19 residues. Per germline, CDR1 LGHNT and CDR2 FRNRAP. V gave up 7 bases and J gave up 3 bases; unmatched junction bases: 21. CDR3 amino acids: CASAPYPRGGTWVEETQYF. CDR3 coding DNA: TGTGCTAGTGCCCCGTATCCGCGGGGGGGGACATGGGTAGAAGAGACCCAGTACTTC. Drawing the rest from reference TRBV12-5 and TRBJ2-5, the complete variable domain is DARVTQTPRHKVTEMGQEVTMRCQPILGHNTVFWYRQTMMQGLELLAYFRNRAPLDDSGMPKDRFSAEMPDATLATLKIQPSEPRDSAVYFCASAPYPRGGTWVEETQYFGPGTRLLVL.

This rearrangement joins TRBV20-1 to TRBJ2-7; D not certain. Trimming took 0 bases from V and 4 from J, leaving 4 bases between them. Germline V lookup: CDR1 DFQATT, CDR2 SNEGSKA (reference sequence). The CDR3 sequence is 11 residues long. The CDR3: CSARDQYEQYF. The CDR3 DNA sequence: TGCAGTGCTAGAGATCAGTACGAGCAGTACTTC.

This chain connects TRBV25-1 to TRBJ1-2; possible D gene TRBD1, 6 bases. The CDR3 runs 15 residues. Germline V gene data show CDR1 as MGHDK and CDR2 as SYGVNS. V was shortened by 4 bases and J by 2 bases, with 14 bases between the two germline ends. The DNA of the CDR3 is TGTGCCAGCAGTGGATGGACAGCGCGAAACTATGGCTACACCTTC. It specifies CASSGWTARNYGYTF.

The V gene is TRBV7-9, the J gene TRBJ1-4; D unresolved. Trimming took off 5 bases at V and 0 bases at J, with 13 bases between the two ends. This CDR3 is 16 amino acids long. Germline-derived CDR1 and CDR2 are SEHNR and FQNEAQ (reference sequence). The CDR3 DNA is TGTGCCAGCAGCCCAACGGGGAGTGCAACTAATGAAAAACTGTTTTTT. Translation gives CASSPTGSATNEKLFF.

Only a few counts were recorded for this clone. This sequence joins TRBV27 and TRBJ1-2; possibly TRBD1 for D (5 bases). Germline assignment: CDR1 MNHEY and CDR2 SMNVEV (reference sequence). The CDR3 has 14 amino acids. V was trimmed by 6 bases and J by 2 bases, leaving 13 bases between them. CDR3: CASSLRGFNYGYTF. The CDR3 DNA is TGTGCCAGCAGCTTAAGGGGATTCAACTATGGCTACACCTTC.

The rearrangement uses TRBV7-2 and TRBJ2-3, with 9 nucleotides matching TRBD2. Germline-derived CDR1 and CDR2 are SGHTA and FQGNSA. V lost 5 bases to trimming and J lost 2 bases; unmatched junction nucleotides: 5. The CDR3 runs 15 residues. The CDR3 nucleotides read TGTGCCAGCAGCACCCAGCGGGGGGACACAGATACGCAGTATTTT. Protein product: CASSTQRGDTDTQYF.

The genes are TRBV10-3 and TRBJ2-5, with 12 bases matching TRBD2. V lost 10 bases and J lost 3; bases outside the gene matches: 3. CDR1 and CDR2 (germline): ENHRY, SYGVKD. This CDR3 has 13 residues. The CDR3 bases are TGTGCCACCTCTAGCGGGAGGGAAGAGACCCAGTACTTC. Its translation: CATSSGREETQYF.

CDR3: CASSYGQGPYGYTF. The CDR3 nucleotides read TGTGCCAGCAGTTACGGACAGGGGCCTTATGGCTACACCTTC. The chain carries TRBV6-5 and TRBJ1-2; 9 bases align to TRBD1. The CDR3 is 14 residues long. V was clipped by 2 bases and J by 5 bases; unmatched bases: 3. CDR1 and CDR2 from the germline V gene are MNHEY and SVGAGI.

The chain carries TRBV7-6 and TRBJ1-2, with D possibly TRBD1 on 6 matching bases. The CDR3 has 15 residues. CDR1 SGHVS and CDR2 FNYEAQ come from the germline V gene. V was pared by 0 bases and J by 5 bases, with 13 bases between. CDR3 residues: CASSLATGRIYGYTF. DNA for the CDR3: TGTGCCAGCAGCTTAGCGACAGGTCGTATTTATGGCTACACCTTC. The entire variable domain, with the rest obtained from reference TRBV7-6 and TRBJ1-2, is as follows: GAGVSQSPRYKVTKRGQDVALRCDPISGHVSLYWYRQALGQGPEFLTYFNYEAQQDKSGLPNDRFSAERPEGSISTLTIQRTEQRDSAMYRCASSLATGRIYGYTFGSGTRLTVV.

The chain joins TRBV11-3 to TRBJ2-1, with TRBD2 identical over 11 bases. Germline CDR1 and CDR2: SGHNT and YENEEA. V shed 1 base, J shed 5 bases, and the junction held 4 bases outside the gene matches. CDR3 size: 16 residues. CDR3 in amino acids: CASSLGLAGYDNEQFF. DNA of the CDR3: TGTGCCAGCAGCTTAGGACTAGCGGGATACGACAATGAGCAGTTCTTC.

The CDR3, as DNA: TGTGCCAGCAGTCCTAGGACTAGCGGGAGCTCCACCGGGGAGCTGTTTTTT. This codes for CASSPRTSGSSTGELFF. This sequence joins TRBV11-2 and TRBJ2-2, with 13 bases fitting TRBD2. There are 17 residues in the CDR3. CDR1 is SGHAT and CDR2 is FQNNGV in the germline V gene. V shed 6 bases and J 4 bases; nucleotides not matched to a gene: 8.

This clone was seen once. The chain employs TRBV6-6 and TRBJ2-7, with TRBD2 matching 9 bases. Trimming removed 4 bases from V and 6 bases from J; junction bases left unmatched: 7. This CDR3 has 14 residues. Germline CDR1 and CDR2: MNHNY and SVGAGI (reference sequence). DNA of the CDR3: TGTGCCAGCAGTTCGCTAGCGGGACCGATCGAGCAGTACTTC. As protein: CASSSLAGPIEQYF.

The V gene is TRBV20-1, the J gene TRBJ1-2; tentative D call: TRBD1 (6 bases). The CDR3 is 11 residues long. CDR1 is DFQATT and CDR2 is SNEGSKA in the germline V gene (reference sequence). V was shortened by 4 bases and J by 4 bases, with 7 bases between the two germline ends. For the CDR3, the DNA is TGCAGTGCTAACAGGGCCTATGGCTACACCTTC. Amino acids: CSANRAYGYTF.

V is TRBV6-1 and J is TRBJ2-7, with TRBD2 matching over 9 bases. Per the germline V gene, CDR1 is MNHNS and CDR2 is SASEGT. J gave up 4 bases and V 6 bases, and 10 bases lay outside the gene matches. The CDR3 has 15 amino acids. CDR3 nucleotides: TGTGCCAGCAGCCCCCTTGCGGGGGGGCCATACGAGCAGTACTTC. Its translation: CASSPLAGGPYEQYF.

The chain carries TRBV10-3 and TRBJ1-5, with TRBD1 as a possible D gene (5 bases). The V end lost 0 bases, the J end lost 4 bases, and 10 bases lay between the germline ends. CDR1 is ENHRY, CDR2 SYGVKD, per germline. CDR3 size: 15 residues. The CDR3: CAISESAGPNQPQHF. DNA of the CDR3: TGTGCCATCAGTGAGTCGGCAGGGCCAAATCAGCCCCAGCATTTT.

This rearrangement joins TRBV15 to TRBJ2-5; 8 nucleotides align to TRBD2. The J call may be incorrect, as the DNA end agrees better with TRBJ2-7. This CDR3 has 14 amino acids. Germline V gives CDR1 LNHNV, CDR2 YYDKDF (reference sequence). The CDR3 spells CATSRELADYEQYF. The DNA for the CDR3 is TGTGCCACCAGCAGAGAACTAGCGGACTACGAGCAGTACTTC.

This clone was detected a few times. The CDR3: CSVELGEGSYNEQFF. In DNA form, the CDR3 reads TGCAGCGTTGAATTAGGAGAGGGCTCCTACAATGAGCAGTTCTTC. V and J are TRBV29-1 and TRBJ2-1; tentatively, D is TRBD2 (5 bases). Germline V lookup: CDR1 SQVTM, CDR2 ANQGSEA. Trimming cost V 2 bases and J 0 bases, with 11 bases left between them. CDR3 size: 15 residues.

The J gene is TRBJ2-5, the V gene TRBV5-1; perhaps TRBD2 as D (6 bases). The CDR3 has 14 amino acids. V lost 4 bases, J lost 5 bases, and 15 bases lay in between. Germline CDR1 is SGHRS and CDR2 is YFSETQ. The CDR3 coding sequence is TGCGCCAGCAGCCGACTAGGAAGTTCGGAGACCCAGTACTTC. Its translation: CASSRLGSSETQYF.

This clone was seen a few times. The gene calls are TRBV12-5 and TRBJ1-4; D not certain. Trimming took off 2 bases at V and 4 bases at J, with 14 bases between the two ends. The CDR3 runs to 16 residues. Germline V gene lookup returns CDR1 LGHNT and CDR2 FRNRAP. The DNA for the CDR3 is TGTGCTAGTGGTTTGAAGCCTACCTTCATTAATGAAAAACTGTTTTTT. It yields the protein CASGLKPTFINEKLFF.